The 31 T cell receptor beta chains below come from one sample, sequenced in a study of blood T cell repertoires in COVID-19. The repertoire was sequenced with immunoSEQ multiplex PCR; TCRdb's copy has only in-frame clones and lacks some. The data contain under 350,000 clones, about 82% of them singletons. Sample: peripheral blood. The source is a human donor in a cohort sampled during active COVID-19.

This clone was observed a few times. V usage is TRBV6-5 and J usage is TRBJ1-2; D gene ambiguous. This CDR3 is built from 15 residues. V shed 0 bases and J shed 4 bases, with 12 bases lying between them. Germline CDR1 and CDR2: MNHEY and SVGAGI. CDR3 region: CASSYSSVAGYGYTF. Here the CDR3 DNA reads TGTGCCAGCAGTTACTCGAGTGTTGCCGGCTATGGCTACACCTTC.

This clone was picked up one time. This sample includes further DNA sequences coding for the same CDR3. The chain recombines TRBV12-3 or TRBV12-4 with TRBJ1-1; TRBD1 might be the D (5 bases). The CDR3 has 13 residues. The germline V and J ends were trimmed by 3 bases and 5 bases, with 10 bases remaining between them. The CDR3 protein is CASSFRGGTEAFF. As DNA, the CDR3 is TGTGCCAGCAGTTTTAGGGGAGGGACTGAAGCTTTCTTT.

V usage is TRBV3-1 (or the pseudogene TRBV3-2) and J usage is TRBJ2-7; 9 nucleotides agree with TRBD1. V lost 0 bases to trimming and J lost 3 bases; unmatched junction nucleotides: 3. CDR3 length: 15 residues. Germline assignment: CDR1 LGHDT and CDR2 YNNKEL (reference sequence). In DNA, the CDR3 is TGTGCCAGCAGCCAAGATGGGGGACAGGGCTACGAGCAGTACTTC. This sequence encodes CASSQDGGQGYEQYF.

The chain is built from TRBV5-4 and TRBJ2-5; D is ambiguous. This CDR3 is built from 14 residues. Trimming left V 4 bases short and J 3 bases short, with 13 bases between. CDR1 SGHNT and CDR2 YYREEE come from the germline V gene (reference sequence). CDR3 DNA sequence: TGTGCCAGCAGCAAGGCGGAACGGAAAGAGACCCAGTACTTC. This translates into CASSKAERKETQYF.

The CDR3 protein is CASSYSGSYGYTF. Here the CDR3 DNA reads TGTGCCAGCAGTTACTCAGGGAGCTATGGCTACACCTTC. The genes are TRBV6-5 and TRBJ1-2; no definite D call. Trimming shortened V by 0 bases and J by 4 bases, and 6 bases separated the two germline ends. Germline CDR1 is MNHEY and CDR2 is SVGAGI. CDR3 length: 13 amino acids.

The chain joins TRBV5-1 to TRBJ2-2; 7 bases line up with TRBD1. V shed 3 bases, J shed 2 bases, and the junction held 4 bases outside the gene matches. The CDR3 loop spans 15 amino acids. Germline V gene sequence: CDR1 SGHRS, CDR2 YFSETQ. The CDR3 DNA reads as TGCGCCAGCAGCTCAGACAGGGTTAACACCGGGGAGCTGTTTTTT. Translated: CASSSDRVNTGELFF.

The V gene is TRBV5-1, the J gene TRBJ2-3; D is uncertain. The V gene lost 0 bases and the J gene lost 6 bases, with 14 bases spanning the gap. The length of the CDR3 is 15 residues. The germline V gene encodes CDR1 SGHRS and CDR2 YFSETQ. Here the CDR3 DNA reads TGCGCCAGCAGCTTGGACGGTAGGTTGGAGGATACGCAGTATTTT. Translation gives CASSLDGRLEDTQYF.

This clone came up once. J is TRBJ1-1 and V is TRBV28; maybe TRBD1 (6 bases). V lost 5 bases and J lost 3, with 16 bases in between. Germline V gene sequence: CDR1 MDHEN, CDR2 SYDVKM. The CDR3 runs to 15 residues. The CDR3 DNA reads TGTGCCAGCAGTCAATATGCTCAGGGGTACACTGAAGCTTTCTTT. Its protein product is CASSQYAQGYTEAFF.

The rearrangement joins TRBV28 to TRBJ1-1; 7 bases match TRBD1. With 4 bases clipped from V and 3 bases from J, the junction kept 8 bases outside the gene matches. Looked up from germline, CDR1 is MDHEN and CDR2 is SYDVKM. This CDR3 is 15 amino acids long. Here the CDR3 DNA reads TGTGCCAGCAGTTCAGACAGGGCTCGGGACACTGAAGCTTTCTTT. Encoded protein: CASSSDRARDTEAFF.

The J gene is TRBJ2-2, the V gene TRBV24-1, with 11 nucleotides matching TRBD2. Trimming took 8 bases from V and 4 from J; bases not matched to a gene: 2. There are 14 residues in the CDR3. From germline, CDR1 is KGHDR and CDR2 SFDVKD. Here the CDR3 reads CATTLAGGTGELFF. The CDR3, as DNA: TGTGCCACCACCCTAGCGGGGGGCACCGGGGAGCTGTTTTTT.

A remark on this clone: Other DNA sequences in the same sample also yield this CDR3. This sequence joins TRBV30 and TRBJ1-2, with D possibly TRBD1 on 5 matching bases. The CDR3 is 11 residues long. Deletions cut 0 bases from V and 7 bases from J, with 6 bases between. Germline CDR1 GTSNPN, CDR2 SVGIG (reference sequence). The CDR3 DNA follows: TGTGCCTGGAGTGTCGGGGGTGGCTACACCTTC. It specifies CAWSVGGGYTF.

This chain uses TRBV4-2 with TRBJ2-3; 8 bases agree with TRBD2. This CDR3 contains 16 residues. V lost 0 bases to trimming and J lost 7 bases; unmatched junction nucleotides: 9. Germline V gene sequence: CDR1 LGHNA, CDR2 YNFKEQ. CDR3 sequence: CASSQDFRLASYTQYF. The CDR3 DNA is TGTGCCAGCAGCCAAGATTTCCGACTAGCGTCCTATACGCAGTATTTT.

The chain has TRBV7-9 and TRBJ2-1, with TRBD2 matching 9 bases. J gave up 5 bases and V 3 bases, and 11 bases lay outside the gene matches. The germline V gene has CDR1 SEHNR and CDR2 FQNEAQ (reference sequence). The CDR3 covers 17 residues. The CDR3 spells CASSFARGGAVNNEQFF. The CDR3 coding sequence is TGTGCCAGCAGCTTTGCCCGCGGGGGGGCGGTTAACAATGAGCAGTTCTTC.

The CDR3 bases are TGTGCCAGCAGCTTTGACCGGGACCCAAGGAAAGGGGGTTGTAATTCACCCCTCCACTTT. It codes for CASSFDRDPRKGGCNSPLHF. V usage is TRBV11-3 and J usage is TRBJ1-6, with a possible D match to TRBD1 (6 bases). Germline CDR1 reads SGHNT; CDR2 reads YENEEA. The CDR3 sequence is 20 residues long. V was pared by 3 bases and J by 6 bases, with 27 bases between.

This clone was counted only a few times. This chain uses TRBV5-6 with TRBJ2-7, with D perhaps matching TRBD1 (5 bases). Trimming removed 4 bases from V and 3 bases from J, with 8 bases in between. This CDR3 contains 12 residues. CDR1 and CDR2 from the germline V gene are SGHDT and YYEEEE. The CDR3 here is CASSGAYYEQYF. CDR3 bases: TGTGCCAGCAGCGGGGCATACTACGAGCAGTACTTC.

The chain couples TRBV6-5 to TRBJ1-4; TRBD1 matches 7 bases. J lost 6 bases, V lost 2 bases, and 0 bases had no gene match. The CDR3 is 13 residues long. CDR1 MNHEY and CDR2 SVGAGI come from the germline V gene. CDR3: CASSYTGDEKLFF. CDR3 coding DNA: TGTGCCAGCAGTTACACAGGGGATGAAAAACTGTTTTTT.

This clone was observed a handful of times. The V call is TRBV24-1, the J call TRBJ2-2; D is undetermined. The CDR3 is 18 amino acids. The V end was cut by 5 bases, the J end by 4 bases, with 22 bases between. CDR1 and CDR2 (germline): KGHDR, SFDVKD. The CDR3 here is CATSAPLGGFHSTGELFF. The DNA for the CDR3 is TGTGCCACCAGTGCCCCCCTAGGCGGCTTTCATTCCACCGGGGAGCTGTTTTTT.

This chain connects TRBV6-5 to TRBJ1-2; the match to TRBD1 covers 9 bases. The CDR3 totals 15 residues. Germline lookup yields CDR1 MNHEY and CDR2 SVGAGI. With 10 bases clipped from V and 6 bases from J, the junction kept 15 bases outside the gene matches. CDR3 DNA sequence: TGTGCCACCGAAAGGGCGACAGGGGGTAAAAATGGCTACACCTTC. It encodes CATERATGGKNGYTF.

The chain joins TRBV27 to TRBJ2-2; TRBD1 matches at 10 bases. The CDR3 covers 15 residues. J lost 2 bases, V lost 8 bases, and 5 bases had no gene match. Looked up from germline, CDR1 is MNHEY and CDR2 is SMNVEV (reference sequence). CDR3 region: CASRDRGHNTGELFF. Written as DNA, the CDR3 is TGTGCCAGCCGTGACAGGGGGCATAACACCGGGGAGCTGTTTTTT.

The chain has TRBV29-1 and TRBJ2-6; D gene unclear. Germline V gene lookup returns CDR1 SQVTM and CDR2 ANQGSEA. Trimming cost V 5 bases and J 0 bases, with 8 bases left between them. The CDR3 sequence is 14 residues long. In nucleotides, the CDR3 is TGCAGCGTTCTCCGTAACTCTGGGGCCAACGTCCTGACTTTC. This sequence encodes CSVLRNSGANVLTF. The entire variable domain, with the rest obtained from reference TRBV29-1 and TRBJ2-6, is as follows: SAVISQKPSRDICQRGTSLTIQCQVDSQVTMMFWYRQQPGQSLTLIATANQGSEATYESGFVIDKFPISRPNLTFSTLTVSNMSPEDSSIYLCSVLRNSGANVLTFGAGSRLTVL.

The chain combines TRBV27 with TRBJ2-6; the D gene is possibly TRBD2 (5 bases). Germline CDR1 and CDR2: MNHEY and SMNVEV (reference sequence). The CDR3 totals 16 residues. The ends were cut back, 6 bases at V and 4 bases at J, with 16 bases in the middle. For the CDR3, the DNA is TGTGCCAGCAGGGAGCGGCAAGTTCTGGGGGCCAACGTCCTGACTTTC. Translated, it gives CASRERQVLGANVLTF.

V is TRBV5-4 and J is TRBJ2-7; a weak D match, TRBD1 (7 bases). CDR3 length: 17 residues. The ends were cut back, 0 bases at V and 3 bases at J, with 19 bases in the middle. Germline V lookup: CDR1 SGHNT, CDR2 YYREEE (reference sequence). CDR3 sequence reads: CASSLVPVSQGGYEQYF. Here the CDR3 DNA reads TGTGCCAGCAGCTTGGTTCCGGTCTCCCAGGGGGGCTACGAGCAGTACTTC. The variable domain in full, with the rest retrieved from reference TRBV5-4 and TRBJ2-7, is ETGVTQSPTHLIKTRGQQVTLRCSSQSGHNTVSWYQQALGQGPQFIFQYYREEENGRGNFPPRFSGLQFPNYSSELNVNALELDDSALYLCASSLVPVSQGGYEQYFGPGTRLTVT.

V is TRBV30 and J is TRBJ1-2; D gene uncertain. Looked up from germline, CDR1 is GTSNPN and CDR2 is SVGIG (reference sequence). With 0 bases removed from V and 4 bases from J, the gap between germline ends came to 9 bases. The CDR3 sequence is 13 residues long. The CDR3 DNA is TGTGCCTGGAGTGTGGGTCAGGTCTATGGCTACACCTTC. Amino acid sequence: CAWSVGQVYGYTF.

The count of this clone is one. The chain carries TRBV6-5 and TRBJ1-2; 7 bases match TRBD1. The length of the CDR3 is 13 residues. The J segment lost 4 bases and the V segment lost 7 bases, leaving 6 bases of the junction unmatched. CDR1 and CDR2 (germline): MNHEY, SVGAGI. The CDR3 loop reads CASNLGQVYGYTF. CDR3 coding DNA: TGTGCCAGCAACTTAGGACAGGTCTATGGCTACACCTTC.

The gene calls are TRBV6-5 and TRBJ1-1; D remains ambiguous. From germline, CDR1 is MNHEY and CDR2 SVGAGI. The V end was cut by 4 bases, the J end by 4 bases, with 13 bases between. The CDR3 totals 14 residues. CDR3 coding DNA: TGTGCCAGCAGTTCTTCATTTAGTGGCACTGAAGCTTTCTTT. The encoded protein is CASSSSFSGTEAFF.

This clone was counted a single time. The V and J genes are TRBV12-3 or TRBV12-4 and TRBJ2-4, with TRBD1 matching 7 bases. This CDR3 comprises 13 residues. After removal of 5 bases from V and 9 bases from J, the junction contained 7 bases not matched to a gene. This chain's CDR3 is CASSPQGRVIQYF. The DNA for the CDR3 is TGTGCCAGCAGTCCACAGGGGCGGGTCATTCAGTACTTC.

CDR3 region: CASRDREWSGYTF. The CDR3 DNA sequence: TGTGCCAGCAGGGACAGGGAATGGTCTGGCTACACCTTC. The chain couples TRBV5-4 to TRBJ1-2; 8 positions agree with TRBD1. This CDR3 has 13 residues. Germline assignment: CDR1 SGHNT and CDR2 YYREEE (reference sequence). V lost 5 bases to trimming and J lost 7 bases; unmatched junction nucleotides: 7.

The rearrangement joins TRBV29-1 to TRBJ1-1, with D possibly matching TRBD1 (6 bases). Looked up from germline, CDR1 is SQVTM and CDR2 is ANQGSEA. The CDR3 is 12 amino acids. V was trimmed by 6 bases and J by 4 bases, leaving 12 bases between them. CDR3 coding DNA: TGCAGCGTAGATGAAGGGGGCACTGAAGCTTTCTTT. Protein: CSVDEGGTEAFF.

The rearrangement links TRBV6-5 to TRBJ2-3, with D uncertain. V dropped 1 base and J dropped 1 base, with 6 bases sitting between them. The CDR3 covers 14 residues. The germline CDR1 and CDR2 sequences are MNHEY and SVGAGI. The CDR3 nucleotides are TGTGCCAGCAGTTACTTAGGAGGCACAGATACGCAGTATTTT. As protein: CASSYLGGTDTQYF.

This chain uses TRBV9 with TRBJ2-7; TRBD2 aligns across 8 bases. This CDR3 region has 14 residues. The V segment lost 3 bases and the J segment 7 bases; nucleotides outside the gene matches: 9. Germline V gene lookup returns CDR1 SGDLS and CDR2 YYNGEE. CDR3 in DNA: TGTGCCAGCAGCGCGAGCGGGGGAGTCGGGGAGCAGTACTTC. Protein: CASSASGGVGEQYF.

The chain uses TRBV4-2 and TRBJ2-7; TRBD2 agrees at 10 bases. CDR1 is LGHNA and CDR2 is YNFKEQ in the germline V gene. After removal of 0 bases from V and 4 bases from J, the junction contained 6 bases not matched to a gene. This CDR3 contains 16 residues. CDR3 amino acids: CASSQEAGGPTYEQYF. The CDR3 bases are TGTGCCAGCAGCCAAGAAGCGGGGGGGCCTACTTACGAGCAGTACTTC.